Sequencing of this T cell receptor beta chain was carried out in a study of breast tumors, draining lymph nodes, adjacent tissues. Study-level points and caveats: Tumor and nontumor repertoires were significantly more similar in luminal-like than in basal-like breast cancer.

TCRdb redid the calling of the multiplex PCR reads with MiXCR, one entry per CDR3 protein. The data hold roughly 120,000 distinct CDR3 sequences, with around 20% observed a single time. This clonotype was seen only once. Its specificity is unknown. CDR3 size: 18 residues. Germline CDR1 is SGHNT and CDR2 is YYREEE (reference sequence). The ends were cut back, 2 bases at V and 0 bases at J, with 15 bases in the middle. Samples came from axillary lymph nodes draining the breast cancer. The genes are TRBV5-4 and TRBJ2-6; no clear D gene. This receptor was taken from a female donor with breast cancer. Some clones in this sample may be carry-over from other donors' samples. The sequencing input was axillary lymph node tissue. The CDR3 is CASSFLGRASSGANVLTF. The CDR3 DNA reads as TGTGCCAGCAGCTTTCTCGGCAGAGCAAGCTCTGGGGCCAACGTCCTGACTTTC.